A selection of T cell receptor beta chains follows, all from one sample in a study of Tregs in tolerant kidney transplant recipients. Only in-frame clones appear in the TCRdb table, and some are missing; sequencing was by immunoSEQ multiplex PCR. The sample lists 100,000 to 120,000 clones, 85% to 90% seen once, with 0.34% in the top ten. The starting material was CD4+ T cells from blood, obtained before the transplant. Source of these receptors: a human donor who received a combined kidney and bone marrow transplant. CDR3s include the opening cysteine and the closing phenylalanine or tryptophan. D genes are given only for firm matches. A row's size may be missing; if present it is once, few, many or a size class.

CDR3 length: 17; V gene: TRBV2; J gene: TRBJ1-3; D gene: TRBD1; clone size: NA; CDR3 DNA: TGTGCCAGCAGCCTCCGGGACAGGTCTTTCTCTGGAAACACCATATATTTT; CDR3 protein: CASSLRDRSFSGNTIYF
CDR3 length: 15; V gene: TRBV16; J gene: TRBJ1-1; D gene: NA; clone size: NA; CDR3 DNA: TGTGCCAGCAGCCAAGTGGCGGCAGTGAACACTGAAGCTTTCTTT; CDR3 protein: CASSQVAAVNTEAFF
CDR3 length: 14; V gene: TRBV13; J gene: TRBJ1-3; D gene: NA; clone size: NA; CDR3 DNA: TGTGCCAGCAGCTTTACGGGCTCTGGAAACACCATATATTTT; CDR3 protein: CASSFTGSGNTIYF
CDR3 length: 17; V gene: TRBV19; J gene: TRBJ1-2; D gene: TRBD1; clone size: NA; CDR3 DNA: TGTGCCAGTAGTGCCCAGACGAACAGGGGGTTGGGGTATGGCTACACCTTC; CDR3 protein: CASSAQTNRGLGYGYTF
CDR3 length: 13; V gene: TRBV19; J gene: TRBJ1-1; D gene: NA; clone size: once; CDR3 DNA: TGTGCCAGTAACCTGGGGGGTTACACTGAAGCTTTCTTT; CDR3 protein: CASNLGGYTEAFF
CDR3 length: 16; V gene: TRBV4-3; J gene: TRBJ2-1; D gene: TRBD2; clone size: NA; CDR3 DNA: TGCGCCAGCAGCCAAGATGCTAGCGGGAACTACAATGAGCAGTTCTTC; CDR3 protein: CASSQDASGNYNEQFF
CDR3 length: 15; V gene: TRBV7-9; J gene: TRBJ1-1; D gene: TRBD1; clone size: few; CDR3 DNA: TGTGCCAGCAGCTTAGCGAGGGCAGGGGGCACTGAAGCTTTCTTT; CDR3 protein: CASSLARAGGTEAFF
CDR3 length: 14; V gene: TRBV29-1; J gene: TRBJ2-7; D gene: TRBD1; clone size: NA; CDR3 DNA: TGCAGCGTGGACGGGGACAGGGGATCCTACGAGCAGTACTTC; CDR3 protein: CSVDGDRGSYEQYF
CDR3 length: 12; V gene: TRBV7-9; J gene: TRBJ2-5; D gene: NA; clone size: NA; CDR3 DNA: TGTGCCAGCAGCCAGGGGCTGGAGACCCAGTACTTC; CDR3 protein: CASSQGLETQYF
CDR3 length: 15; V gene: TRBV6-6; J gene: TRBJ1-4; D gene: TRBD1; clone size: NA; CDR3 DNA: TGTGCCAGCAGTTACGGGACAGGCGGTTTTGAAAAACTGTTTTTT; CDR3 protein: CASSYGTGGFEKLFF
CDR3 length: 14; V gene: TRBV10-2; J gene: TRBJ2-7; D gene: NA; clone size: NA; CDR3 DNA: TGCGCCAGCAGTGAGTCTCAAAACACCTACGAGCAGTACTTC; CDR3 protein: CASSESQNTYEQYF
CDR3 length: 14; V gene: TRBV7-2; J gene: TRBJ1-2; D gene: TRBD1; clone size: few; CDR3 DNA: TGTGCCAGCAGCCCCCTTGGCAGGGGGGATGGCTACACCTTC; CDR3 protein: CASSPLGRGDGYTF
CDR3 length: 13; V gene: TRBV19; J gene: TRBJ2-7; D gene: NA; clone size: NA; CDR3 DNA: TGTGCCAGTAGTACCCGGGAGACCGGCGAGCAGTACTTC; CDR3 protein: CASSTRETGEQYF
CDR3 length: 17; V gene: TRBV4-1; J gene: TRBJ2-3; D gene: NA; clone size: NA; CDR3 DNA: TGCGCCAGCAGCCTGGGGAGGAGCGCCTCTAGCACAGATACGCAGTATTTT; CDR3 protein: CASSLGRSASSTDTQYF